This passage covers 24 T cell receptor beta chains from one sample sequenced in a study of T cells after somatic rescue of genetic block. Libraries were prepared by immunoSEQ multiplex PCR; TCRdb keeps only in-frame clonotypes and omits some of them. The sample contains about 88,000 clones, 70% to 90% of which appear only once. Sequencing input: peripheral blood mononuclear cells (PBMCs). The receptors were gathered from a woman aged 18-29 years.

The V gene is TRBV29-1, the J gene TRBJ2-2; 9 nucleotides match TRBD1. The CDR3 contains 15 residues. The germline gives CDR1 SQVTM, CDR2 ANQGSEA. Trimming cost V 6 bases and J 4 bases; bases outside gene matches: 9. CDR3 sequence: CSVSTGGAGTGELFF. The CDR3 coding sequence is TGCAGCGTCTCCACAGGGGGCGCAGGCACCGGGGAGCTGTTTTTT.

V usage is TRBV9 and J usage is TRBJ2-7; tentatively, D is TRBD1 (6 bases). With 0 bases removed from V and 2 bases from J, the gap between germline ends came to 9 bases. The length of the CDR3 is 14 residues. Germline V gene lookup returns CDR1 SGDLS and CDR2 YYNGEE. The CDR3 DNA sequence: TGTGCCAGCAGCGTAGCACAGGGCCCCTACGAGCAGTACTTC. Its protein is CASSVAQGPYEQYF.

This chain joins TRBV7-3 and TRBJ2-3; D ambiguous. Trimming took off 2 bases at V and 5 bases at J, with 5 bases between the two ends. The CDR3 runs to 12 residues. The germline V gene encodes CDR1 SGHTA and CDR2 FQGTGA. CDR3 nucleotide sequence: TGTGCCAGCAGCTTAGGGCTAGATACGCAGTATTTT. Its translation: CASSLGLDTQYF.

By frequency in the sample, this clone is medium-sized. V is TRBV6-4 and J is TRBJ2-1, with 10 bases matching TRBD2. The CDR3 has 14 residues. CDR1 and CDR2 from the germline V gene are MRHNA and SNTAGT. Trimming removed 4 bases from V and 7 bases from J; junction bases left unmatched: 4. The CDR3 DNA is TGTGCCAGCAGTGTGGCTAGCGGGAGTAATGAGCAGTTCTTC. The encoded protein is CASSVASGSNEQFF.

The chain has TRBV5-4 and TRBJ2-5, with D perhaps TRBD2 (6 bases). Trimming shortened V by 0 bases and J by 8 bases, and 17 bases separated the two germline ends. Germline V gene lookup returns CDR1 SGHNT and CDR2 YYREEE (reference sequence). The CDR3 is 15 residues long. For the CDR3, the DNA is TGTGCCAGCAGCTTGGCCGGTAGCGGAGGAGTTACCCAGTACTTC. Its translation: CASSLAGSGGVTQYF.

This chain links TRBV5-1 with TRBJ2-7; D not certain. From germline, CDR1 is SGHRS and CDR2 YFSETQ. The V end lost 4 bases, the J end lost 0 bases, and 11 bases lay between the germline ends. The CDR3 is 14 residues long. The CDR3 nucleotides read TGCGCCAGCAGCGTCCCAACGCCCTCCTACGAGCAGTACTTC. This sequence encodes CASSVPTPSYEQYF.

This chain links TRBV28 with TRBJ1-5; D unclear. Germline V gene data show CDR1 as MDHEN and CDR2 as SYDVKM. Trimming removed 5 bases at V and 9 bases at J, with 14 bases between. This CDR3 region has 13 residues. The CDR3 bases are TGTGCCAGCAGTCCCGGTCGCGGATGGCCCCAGCATTTT. Its translation is CASSPGRGWPQHF.

The gene calls are TRBV9 and TRBJ2-5; possible D gene TRBD2, 6 bases. The V and J ends lost 0 bases and 5 bases respectively, with 8 bases between them. Germline loops: CDR1 SGDLS, CDR2 YYNGEE. CDR3 size: 13 residues. The CDR3 sequence is CASSVGRGETQYF. DNA of the CDR3: TGTGCCAGCAGCGTAGGTCGGGGGGAGACCCAGTACTTC.

The J gene is TRBJ1-1, the V gene TRBV27; D call uncertain. V was cut by 7 bases and J by 11 bases, with 20 bases left in between. The germline V gene has CDR1 MNHEY and CDR2 SMNVEV (reference sequence). This CDR3 contains 13 residues. CDR3 loop: CASNSAMGPGAFF. The CDR3 DNA is TGTGCCAGCAATAGTGCGATGGGTCCCGGCGCTTTCTTT.

The V and J genes are TRBV4-3 and TRBJ2-2; the match to TRBD2 covers 9 bases. This CDR3 has 18 residues. The ends lost 4 bases at V and 3 bases at J; junction bases unmatched: 12. Germline values: CDR1 LGHNA, CDR2 YSLEER. The CDR3 reads CASSPPPEREVYTGELFF. CDR3 DNA: TGCGCCAGCAGCCCCCCTCCGGAGCGGGAGGTCTACACCGGGGAGCTGTTTTTT.

The chain has TRBV7-9 and TRBJ1-2; D call uncertain. Germline V gene lookup returns CDR1 SEHNR and CDR2 FQNEAQ (reference sequence). V lost 0 bases, J lost 3 bases, and 17 bases lay in between. This CDR3 comprises 17 residues. The CDR3 coding sequence is TGTGCCAGCAGCTTAGCCCGAATACTCCTGAAGGACTATGGCTACACCTTC. Amino acid sequence: CASSLARILLKDYGYTF.

The V and J genes are TRBV27 and TRBJ2-3; 12 bases are a match to TRBD2. The germline gives CDR1 MNHEY, CDR2 SMNVEV (reference sequence). The ends lost 1 base at V and 3 bases at J; junction bases unmatched: 2. The CDR3 runs 16 residues. The CDR3 nucleotides read TGTGCCAGCAGTTTATATCTAGCGGGGGGGACAGATACGCAGTATTTT. Translation gives CASSLYLAGGTDTQYF.

DNA of the CDR3: TGTGCCAGCTCACCGCTAGGGGGGTACAATGAGCAGTTCTTC. Translated, it gives CASSPLGGYNEQFF. The V call is TRBV18, the J call TRBJ2-1; D tentatively fits TRBD1 or TRBD2 (6 bases each). V was pared by 3 bases and J by 4 bases, with 10 bases between. The CDR3 covers 14 residues. Germline-derived CDR1 and CDR2 are KGHSH and LQKENI. The full variable domain, with the rest looked up from reference TRBV18 and TRBJ2-1, is NAGVMQNPRHLVRRRGQEARLRCSPMKGHSHVYWYRQLPEEGLKFMVYLQKENIIDESGMPKERFSAEFPKEGPSILRIQQVVRGDSAAYFCASSPLGGYNEQFFGPGTRLTVL.

This chain's CDR3 is CASSLGGSSYNEQFF. CDR3 bases: TGTGCCAGCAGTTTAGGGGGGAGCTCCTACAATGAGCAGTTCTTC. The J gene is TRBJ2-1, the V gene TRBV27; perhaps TRBD2 as D (6 bases). Germline V gene sequence: CDR1 MNHEY, CDR2 SMNVEV (reference sequence). This CDR3 contains 15 residues. V lost 2 bases to trimming and J lost 0 bases, with 8 bases between them.

The V and J genes are TRBV2 and TRBJ2-5, with unresolved D. Germline assignment: CDR1 SNHLY and CDR2 FYNNEI. This CDR3 contains 13 residues. Trimming shortened V by 1 base and J by 2 bases, and 5 bases separated the two germline ends. The chain's CDR3 is CASSEVQQETQYF. CDR3 DNA: TGTGCCAGCAGTGAAGTACAGCAAGAGACCCAGTACTTC.

The chain combines TRBV28 with TRBJ2-3, with D possibly matching TRBD1 (6 bases). Germline-derived CDR1 and CDR2 are MDHEN and SYDVKM. V was clipped by 9 bases and J by 4 bases, with 20 bases between them. This CDR3 has 15 amino acids. The CDR3 DNA sequence: TGTGCCAGTTGCCCCGGGGCAGGGGTGGCAGATACGCAGTATTTT. Translation gives CASCPGAGVADTQYF.

The chain joins TRBV28 to TRBJ1-2; the D gene is possibly TRBD1 (5 bases). This CDR3 is 13 amino acids long. Germline V lookup: CDR1 MDHEN, CDR2 SYDVKM. Trimming stripped 8 bases from V and 3 bases from J, with 13 bases between. The CDR3 DNA reads as TGTGCCAGCGGTAAGGGGCGGGACTATGGCTACACCTTC. Its translation is CASGKGRDYGYTF.

CDR3 in DNA: TGTGCCAGCAGTCCCCTCGGCGGGAGGGCCTCCTACGAGCAGTACTTC. The encoded protein is CASSPLGGRASYEQYF. The chain has TRBV28 and TRBJ2-7; 9 bases align to TRBD2. Germline loops: CDR1 MDHEN, CDR2 SYDVKM. Trimming removed 5 bases from V and 0 bases from J; junction bases left unmatched: 8. CDR3 length: 16 residues.

The rearrangement links TRBV11-2 to TRBJ2-2; no clear D gene. Germline V gives CDR1 SGHAT, CDR2 FQNNGV. This CDR3 comprises 15 residues. Trimming removed 1 base from V and 6 bases from J, with 12 bases in between. In DNA form, the CDR3 reads TGTGCCAGCAGCTTAGGCTGGTGGGCGGCCGGGGAGCTGTTTTTT. Translated, it gives CASSLGWWAAGELFF.

V usage is TRBV7-9 and J usage is TRBJ1-2; a possible D gene is TRBD1 (5 bases). The CDR3 is 16 amino acids. V lost 2 bases, J lost 10 bases, and 23 bases lay in between. Germline CDR1 is SEHNR and CDR2 is FQNEAQ (reference sequence). CDR3 nucleotide sequence: TGTGCCAGCAGCTTACTCCAGATACAGGATTTCCTGATCTACACCTTC. This codes for CASSLLQIQDFLIYTF.

This rearrangement joins TRBV27 to TRBJ1-2; no clear D gene. The V end was cut by 5 bases, the J end by 2 bases, with 15 bases between. The CDR3 length is 15 residues. Germline V gene sequence: CDR1 MNHEY, CDR2 SMNVEV (reference sequence). The CDR3: CASSRHPHVNYGYTF. CDR3 sequence (DNA): TGTGCCAGCAGTCGCCACCCACATGTCAACTATGGCTACACCTTC.

V and J are TRBV29-1 and TRBJ2-2; no firm D call. CDR1 is SQVTM, CDR2 ANQGSEA, per germline. V lost 3 bases to trimming and J lost 6 bases, with 11 bases between them. The CDR3 is 13 amino acids. The CDR3 spells CSVEGILAGELFF. DNA for the CDR3: TGCAGCGTTGAGGGGATCCTTGCCGGGGAGCTGTTTTTT.

This chain links TRBV18 with TRBJ1-5; D call uncertain. The germline gives CDR1 KGHSH, CDR2 LQKENI. V was trimmed by 2 bases and J by 6 bases, leaving 20 bases between them. The CDR3 covers 17 residues. The CDR3: CASSPAGVGAFSQPQHF. CDR3 sequence (DNA): TGTGCCAGCTCACCAGCCGGAGTCGGCGCGTTCAGTCAGCCCCAGCATTTT.

The V call is TRBV28, the J call TRBJ2-3; D uncertain. Germline V gene data show CDR1 as MDHEN and CDR2 as SYDVKM. V was shortened by 5 bases and J by 5 bases, with 17 bases between the two germline ends. The CDR3 runs to 15 residues. This CDR3 is CASSTTSWNLDTQYF. The CDR3 DNA sequence: TGTGCCAGCAGTACAACAAGTTGGAATCTAGATACGCAGTATTTT.